These T cell receptor beta chains were read from a single sample in a study of CD8+ T cells in alopecia areata. Profiling relied on immunoSEQ multiplex PCR, and the TCRdb table lists in-frame clones only, not all of them. The sample lists 90,000 to 120,000 clones, roughly 89% seen once, with around a quarter in the top ten. Sequences were derived from CD8+ T cells sorted from blood, sampled at week 24, from a patient treated with tofacitinib. The receptors stem from a human donor with alopecia areata. CDR3s include the opening cysteine and the closing phenylalanine or tryptophan. D genes are given only for firm matches. Size is stated for part of the rows, as once, few or many counts, or as a class when the clone is expanded.

TRBV5-4,-,TRBJ2-7,-,TGTGCCAGCAGCTGGGCAGGGGACTCCTACGAGCAGTACTTC,CASSWAGDSYEQYF
TRBV4-3,-,TRBJ2-7,-,TGCGCCAGCAGCCAAGATGCCCGAGACTCCTACGAGCAGTACTTC,CASSQDARDSYEQYF
TRBV10-3,few,TRBJ2-5,TRBD1,TGTGCCATCAGCGGCGACTGGGACAGCGAAATTCAAGAGACCCAGTACTTC,CAISGDWDSEIQETQYF
TRBV6-1,-,TRBJ2-7,TRBD1,TGTGCCAGCAGAAAAACCGGGACAGGGGAATACGAGCAGTACTTC,CASRKTGTGEYEQYF
TRBV19,-,TRBJ1-1,TRBD1,TGTGCCAGTAGTATGGGACAGAGCAACACTGAAGCTTTCTTT,CASSMGQSNTEAFF
TRBV4-1,-,TRBJ1-5,-,TGCGCCAGCAGCCAACGTAAGGACAGCAATCAGCCCCAGCATTTT,CASSQRKDSNQPQHF
TRBV27,-,TRBJ1-2,-,TGTGCCAGCAGTTTATTTCCTCCGGGGCTAGGGGACTATGGCTACACCTTC,CASSLFPPGLGDYGYTF
TRBV19,-,TRBJ2-7,TRBD1,TGTGCCAGTAGGGGACCCCTCCGGGACAGACTAACCTACGAGCAGTACTTC,CASRGPLRDRLTYEQYF
TRBV4-2,once,TRBJ2-7,TRBD2,TGTGCCAGCAGCCAAGAATGGAGCGGGGGCCTTTCCTACGAGCAGTACTTC,CASSQEWSGGLSYEQYF
TRBV6-5,-,TRBJ2-5,-,TGTGCCAGCAGTTACTCCGGTTATTCGGAAGAGACCCAGTACTTC,CASSYSGYSEETQYF
TRBV7-9,-,TRBJ2-2,TRBD1,TGTGCCAGCAGTCCCCGGGACAGAAACACCGGGGAGCTGTTTTTT,CASSPRDRNTGELFF
TRBV27,once,TRBJ2-3,TRBD2,TGTGCCAGCAGTTTATCCAGCGGGGGGAACACAGATACGCAGTATTTT,CASSLSSGGNTDTQYF
TRBV9,-,TRBJ2-7,TRBD2,TGTGCCAGCAGCGTAAACTCCGGACTAGGCACGAAGAGCGAGCAGTACTTC,CASSVNSGLGTKSEQYF
TRBV2,-,TRBJ2-7,-,TGTGCCAGCAGCGACCCAGACAGGACCTACGAGCAGTACTTC,CASSDPDRTYEQYF